Below are 22 T cell receptor beta chains sequenced from a single sample in a study of CD8+ T cells in alopecia areata. Isolated RNA was reverse transcribed into cDNA used as the sequencing template. Method: immunoSEQ multiplex PCR; TCRdb's copy keeps in-frame clones and lacks some. The sample holds about 180,000 clones; 50% to 60% are singletons and the top ten take approximately 15%. Specimen: CD4+ T cells sorted from blood, collected at week 0. The receptors originated from a human donor with alopecia areata.

In this sample, this clone turned up a few times. The rearrangement joins TRBV29-1 to TRBJ1-3; 8 nucleotides agree with TRBD1. Germline V CDR1 and CDR2: SQVTM, ANQGSEA. V trimming: 3 bases; J trimming: 4 bases; junction bases outside the gene matches: 11. CDR3 length: 16 amino acids. CDR3 sequence (DNA): TGCAGCGTTGATGGTGTCAGGGGGCTTTCGGGAAACACCATATATTTT. Encoded protein: CSVDGVRGLSGNTIYF.

This clone was seen at least ten times. This chain connects TRBV6-1 to TRBJ1-6; D gene uncertain. V was pared by 1 base and J by 6 bases, with 13 bases between. The CDR3 covers 16 residues. Per the germline V gene, CDR1 is MNHNS and CDR2 is SASEGT. CDR3 protein: CASSEGISVTNSPLHF. The CDR3 DNA reads TGTGCCAGCAGTGAAGGTATCTCCGTAACTAATTCACCCCTCCACTTT.

This chain links TRBV4-2 with TRBJ2-7; D unresolved. Trimming took 1 base from V and 2 from J, leaving 12 bases between them. The CDR3 runs to 15 residues. Germline CDR1 is LGHNA and CDR2 is YNFKEQ. CDR3 sequence (DNA): TGTGCCAGCAGCCAAGGGGTGGGTTACACCTACGAGCAGTACTTC. It codes for CASSQGVGYTYEQYF.

The chain has TRBV29-1 and TRBJ2-1, with TRBD2 identical over 8 bases. CDR1 and CDR2 (germline): SQVTM, ANQGSEA. CDR3 length: 13 amino acids. CDR3 region: CSALGGGWNEQFF. The CDR3 nucleotides read TGCAGTGCTCTTGGCGGGGGGTGGAATGAGCAGTTCTTC.

The chain links TRBV14 to TRBJ2-1; 7 bases are shared with TRBD1. V lost 3 bases, J lost 13 bases, and 6 bases stayed unmatched. Per the germline V gene, CDR1 is SGHDN and CDR2 is FVKESK. The CDR3 is 12 residues long. In DNA, the CDR3 is TGTGCCAGCAGCCAGAATCGGGACAGTCAGTTCTTC. Protein product: CASSQNRDSQFF.

This clone has more than one count but fewer than ten. The chain is built from TRBV4-2 and TRBJ2-2; 7 nucleotides line up with TRBD2. Germline CDR1 is LGHNA and CDR2 is YNFKEQ. With 4 bases clipped from V and 4 bases from J, the junction kept 6 bases outside the gene matches. The CDR3 has 15 amino acids. CDR3 region: CASSPELASTGELFF. The CDR3 region has the DNA TGTGCCAGCAGCCCAGAACTAGCGAGCACCGGGGAGCTGTTTTTT.

V is TRBV7-9 and J is TRBJ2-2, with D perhaps matching TRBD1 (5 bases). CDR1 is SEHNR and CDR2 is FQNEAQ in the germline V gene (reference sequence). CDR3 length: 16 residues. V lost 4 bases, J lost 4 bases, and 16 bases lay in between. The CDR3 here is CASSSMWAGITGELFF. CDR3 nucleotide sequence: TGTGCCAGCAGCTCAATGTGGGCAGGGATCACCGGGGAGCTGTTTTTT.

The rearrangement joins TRBV7-2 to TRBJ2-6, with a possible D match to TRBD1 (5 bases). Trimming left V 5 bases short and J 4 bases short, with 9 bases between. CDR1 and CDR2 (germline): SGHTA, FQGNSA. The CDR3 has 14 residues. The CDR3 reads CASSPGYGANVLTF. Written as DNA, the CDR3 is TGTGCCAGCAGCCCAGGGTACGGGGCCAACGTCCTGACTTTC. The variable domain in full, completed from reference TRBV7-2 and TRBJ2-6, reads GAGVSQSPSNKVTEKGKDVELRCDPISGHTALYWYRQSLGQGLEFLIYFQGNSAPDKSGLPSDRFSAERTGGSVSTLTIQRTQQEDSAVYLCASSPGYGANVLTFGAGSRLTVL.

V and J are TRBV7-9 and TRBJ2-7, with 11 bases lining up with TRBD2. CDR3 length: 14 residues. Per the germline V gene, CDR1 is SEHNR and CDR2 is FQNEAQ (reference sequence). After removal of 6 bases from V and 4 bases from J, the junction contained 5 bases not matched to a gene. CDR3 nucleotides: TGTGCCAGCAGGAGACTAGCGGGGACATACGAGCAGTACTTC. This translates into CASRRLAGTYEQYF.

This chain connects TRBV5-1 to TRBJ2-5; D gene unclear. In germline, CDR1 is SGHRS, CDR2 YFSETQ. The CDR3 consists of 16 residues. V lost 0 bases to trimming and J lost 7 bases, with 19 bases between them. The CDR3 sequence: CASSLVPDLSKGTQYF. DNA of the CDR3: TGCGCCAGCAGCTTGGTTCCGGACCTAAGTAAAGGGACCCAGTACTTC.

This chain joins TRBV6-1 and TRBJ1-5; a possible D gene is TRBD1 (6 bases). The CDR3 loop spans 14 amino acids. Germline assignment: CDR1 MNHNS and CDR2 SASEGT. V dropped 2 bases and J dropped 5 bases, with 10 bases sitting between them. In DNA, the CDR3 is TGTGCCAGCAGTGAACAGGGGATAGATCAGCCCCAGCATTTT. Translated: CASSEQGIDQPQHF.

The rearrangement links TRBV6-6 to TRBJ2-2; the D is unclear. This CDR3 contains 16 residues. Germline V lookup: CDR1 MNHNY, CDR2 SVGAGI (reference sequence). V lost 0 bases and J lost 0, with 8 bases in between. The CDR3 protein is CASSYSKPANTGELFF. The CDR3 nucleotides read TGTGCCAGCAGTTACTCGAAGCCCGCGAACACCGGGGAGCTGTTTTTT.

V gene TRBV6-5 combines with J gene TRBJ2-2; D gene uncertain. CDR3 length: 15 amino acids. Germline V gene sequence: CDR1 MNHEY, CDR2 SVGAGI. V was cut by 0 bases and J by 3 bases, with 8 bases left in between. The CDR3 loop reads CASSYSHLDTGELFF. DNA for the CDR3: TGTGCCAGCAGTTACTCGCACCTAGACACCGGGGAGCTGTTTTTT.

This clone was found a few times. V is TRBV5-1 and J is TRBJ2-4; D gene uncertain. The CDR3 spans 15 residues. Germline V gene sequence: CDR1 SGHRS, CDR2 YFSETQ. The V end lost 0 bases, the J end lost 1 base, and 8 bases lay between the germline ends. The CDR3 DNA follows: TGCGCCAGCAGCTTGGTAGCTCCCGCCAAAAACATTCAGTACTTC. Encoded protein: CASSLVAPAKNIQYF.

The V and J genes are TRBV7-6 and TRBJ1-6, with D unresolved. Germline loops: CDR1 SGHVS, CDR2 FNYEAQ. The CDR3 consists of 14 residues. V gave up 5 bases and J gave up 3 bases, with 8 bases separating them. CDR3 coding DNA: TGTGCCAGCAGCCAACAGTACTATAATTCACCCCTCCACTTT. Its protein product is CASSQQYYNSPLHF.

The chain links TRBV30 to TRBJ2-1; D unclear. This CDR3 contains 14 residues. The ends were cut back, 3 bases at V and 0 bases at J, with 9 bases in the middle. From germline, CDR1 is GTSNPN and CDR2 SVGIG (reference sequence). CDR3 in amino acids: CAWSQRLSYNEQFF. CDR3 DNA: TGTGCCTGGAGCCAGCGTCTCTCCTACAATGAGCAGTTCTTC.

The chain is built from TRBV29-1 and TRBJ1-1; no clear D gene. CDR1 is SQVTM, CDR2 ANQGSEA, per germline. Trimming removed 2 bases from V and 1 base from J, with 11 bases in between. This CDR3 region has 14 residues. The CDR3 DNA sequence: TGCAGCGTTGAACTCAGGAGCCGGAACACTGAAGCTTTCTTT. Its translation: CSVELRSRNTEAFF.

This rearrangement joins TRBV29-1 to TRBJ2-5; the match to TRBD1 covers 7 bases. Germline CDR1 and CDR2: SQVTM and ANQGSEA. This CDR3 contains 14 residues. With 3 bases clipped from V and 3 bases from J, the junction kept 7 bases outside the gene matches. Here the CDR3 DNA reads TGCAGCGTTGATGGGACAGACATCAAAGAGACCCAGTACTTC. It encodes CSVDGTDIKETQYF. The full variable domain, its missing parts supplied by reference TRBV29-1 and TRBJ2-5, is SAVISQKPSRDICQRGTSLTIQCQVDSQVTMMFWYRQQPGQSLTLIATANQGSEATYESGFVIDKFPISRPNLTFSTLTVSNMSPEDSSIYLCSVDGTDIKETQYFGPGTRLLVL.

This chain joins TRBV29-1 and TRBJ1-1, with 7 bases lining up with TRBD1. The trim removed 5 bases at V and 6 bases at J, leaving 15 bases unmatched. CDR1 and CDR2 (germline): SQVTM, ANQGSEA. The CDR3 consists of 15 residues. CDR3 DNA sequence: TGCAGCGTTCAAGGATGGACAGGTTTAATGGCTGAAGCTTTCTTT. Translated: CSVQGWTGLMAEAFF.

The rearrangement joins TRBV6-5 to TRBJ1-6, with 7 bases matching TRBD1. Trimming took 2 bases from V and 5 from J; bases not matched to a gene: 6. The CDR3 totals 16 residues. Germline V gene data show CDR1 as MNHEY and CDR2 as SVGAGI. The CDR3 is CASSYEGTANNSPLHF. The DNA for the CDR3 is TGTGCCAGCAGTTACGAAGGGACAGCGAATAATTCACCCCTCCACTTT.

This clone was seen more than once but under ten times. V and J are TRBV28 and TRBJ2-5; 7 bases line up with TRBD2. Looked up from germline, CDR1 is MDHEN and CDR2 is SYDVKM. J lost 0 bases, V lost 6 bases, and 13 bases had no gene match. The CDR3 length is 17 residues. DNA of the CDR3: TGTGCCAGCAGCACTTATCAAGCGGGGCGGTACCAAGAGACCCAGTACTTC. Protein: CASSTYQAGRYQETQYF. Full variable domain (remainder filled in from reference TRBV28 and TRBJ2-5): DVKVTQSSRYLVKRTGEKVFLECVQDMDHENMFWYRQDPGLGLRLIYFSYDVKMKEKGDIPEGYSVSREKKERFSLILESASTNQTSMYLCASSTYQAGRYQETQYFGPGTRLLVL.

The V and J genes are TRBV29-1 and TRBJ2-2; D possibly corresponds to TRBD1 (5 bases). Deletions cut 3 bases from V and 4 bases from J, with 12 bases between. This CDR3 has 14 residues. CDR1 SQVTM and CDR2 ANQGSEA come from the germline V gene. The CDR3 region has the DNA TGCAGCGTTGATCAGGGCCTCGGCACCGGGGAGCTGTTTTTT. It yields the protein CSVDQGLGTGELFF.